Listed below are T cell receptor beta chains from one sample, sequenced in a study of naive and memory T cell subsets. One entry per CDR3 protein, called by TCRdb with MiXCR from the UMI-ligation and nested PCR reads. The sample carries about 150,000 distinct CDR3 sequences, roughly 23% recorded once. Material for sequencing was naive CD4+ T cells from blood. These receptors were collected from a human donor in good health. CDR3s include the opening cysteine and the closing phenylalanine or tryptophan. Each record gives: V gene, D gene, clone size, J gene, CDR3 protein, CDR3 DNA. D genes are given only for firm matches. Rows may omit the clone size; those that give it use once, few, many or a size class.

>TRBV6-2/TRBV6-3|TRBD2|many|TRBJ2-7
CASRPNGLAEYYEQYF
TGTGCCAGCAGACCAAACGGACTAGCGGAATACTACGAGCAGTACTTC
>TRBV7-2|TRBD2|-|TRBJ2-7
CASSTSGASSYEQYF
TGTGCCAGCAGCACAAGCGGGGCCAGCTCCTACGAGCAGTACTTC
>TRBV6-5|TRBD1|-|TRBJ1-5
CASSLDRAEGQPQHF
TGTGCCAGCAGTTTGGACAGGGCGGAGGGTCAGCCCCAGCATTTT
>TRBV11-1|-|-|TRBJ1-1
CASSPRREGEAFF
TGTGCCAGCAGCCCCCGGAGGGAGGGTGAAGCTTTCTTT
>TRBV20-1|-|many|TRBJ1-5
CSARNRRSNQPQHF
TGCAGTGCTAGGAACAGGCGGAGCAATCAGCCCCAGCATTTT
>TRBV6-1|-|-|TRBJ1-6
CAIWDPPNSPLHF
TGTGCCATTTGGGACCCACCAAATTCACCCCTCCACTTT
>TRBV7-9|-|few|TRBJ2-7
CASSILDRRDYEQYF
TGTGCCAGCAGCATCCTGGACAGGAGGGATTACGAGCAGTACTTC
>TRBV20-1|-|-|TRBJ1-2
CSASLPNNYGYTF
TGCAGTGCTAGCCTACCGAATAACTATGGCTACACCTTC
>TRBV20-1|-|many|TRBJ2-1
CSARSIRRGGNEQFF
TGCAGTGCTAGGTCTATCAGGAGGGGGGGGAATGAGCAGTTCTTC
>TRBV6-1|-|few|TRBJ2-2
CASSDTITNTGELFF
TGTGCCAGCAGCGATACAATTACGAACACCGGGGAGCTGTTTTTT
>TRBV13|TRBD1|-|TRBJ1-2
CASSLLRQGAGYTF
TGTGCCAGCAGCTTGCTGAGACAGGGGGCTGGCTACACCTTC
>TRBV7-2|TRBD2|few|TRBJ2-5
CASSPGGGRVETQYF
TGTGCCAGCAGTCCGGGAGGAGGCAGAGTGGAGACCCAGTACTTC
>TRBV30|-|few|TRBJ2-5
CAWSFTGKETQYF
TGTGCCTGGAGTTTTACAGGGAAAGAGACCCAGTACTTC
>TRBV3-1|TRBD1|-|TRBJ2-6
CASSQPTGRGANVLTF
TGTGCCAGCAGCCAGCCGACAGGGCGAGGGGCCAACGTCCTGACTTTC
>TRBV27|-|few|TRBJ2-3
CASRQGDADTQYF
TGTGCCAGCAGACAGGGCGATGCAGATACGCAGTATTTT
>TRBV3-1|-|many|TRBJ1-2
CASSQSQTASYGYTF
TGTGCCAGCAGCCAATCTCAGACAGCCTCCTATGGCTACACCTTC
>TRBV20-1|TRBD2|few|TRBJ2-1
CSARVLETSGINEQFF
TGCAGTGCTAGAGTTCTTGAGACTAGCGGGATAAATGAGCAGTTCTTC
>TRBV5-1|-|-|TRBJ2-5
CASSLAAGEETQYF
TGCGCCAGCAGCTTGGCGGCAGGGGAAGAGACCCAGTACTTC
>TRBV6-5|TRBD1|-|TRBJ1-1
CASRMGQGGGRGTFF
TGTGCCAGCAGGATGGGACAGGGGGGCGGTAGAGGAACTTTCTTT
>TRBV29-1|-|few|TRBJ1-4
CSARVGEKLFF
TGCAGCGCCCGGGTGGGTGAAAAACTGTTTTTT
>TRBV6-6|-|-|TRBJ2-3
CASTRQGTDTQYF
TGTGCCAGCACACGGCAGGGAACAGATACGCAGTATTTT
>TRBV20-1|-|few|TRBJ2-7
CSAPKAVSSYEQYF
TGCAGTGCCCCTAAGGCCGTGAGCTCCTACGAGCAGTACTTC
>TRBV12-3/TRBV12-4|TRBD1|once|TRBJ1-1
CASSARTGPNTEAFF
TGTGCCAGCAGTGCCAGGACAGGGCCGAACACTGAAGCTTTCTTT
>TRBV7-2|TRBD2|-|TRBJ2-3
CASSALAGSRTDTQYF
TGTGCCAGCAGCGCACTAGCGGGGTCACGCACAGATACGCAGTATTTT
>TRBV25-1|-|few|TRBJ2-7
CASSESSRPYEQYF
TGTGCCAGCAGTGAATCGTCTCGCCCCTACGAGCAGTACTTC
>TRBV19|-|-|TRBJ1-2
CASSILGGAGPPDYGYTF
TGTGCCAGTAGTATACTAGGGGGGGCAGGTCCCCCGGACTATGGCTACACCTTC
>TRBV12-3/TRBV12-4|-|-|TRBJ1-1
CASSLKAGTEAFF
TGTGCCAGCAGTTTAAAGGCAGGCACTGAAGCTTTCTTT
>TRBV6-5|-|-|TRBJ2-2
CASSVPPGGSGELFF
TGTGCCAGCAGCGTACCACCCGGGGGATCCGGGGAGCTGTTTTTT
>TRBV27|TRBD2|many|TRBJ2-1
CASSSGTRQRNEQFF
TGTGCCAGCAGTTCCGGGACTAGGCAGCGCAATGAGCAGTTCTTC
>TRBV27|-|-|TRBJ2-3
CASSLTASPPTDTQYF
TGTGCCAGCAGTTTAACGGCTTCCCCCCCCACAGATACGCAGTATTTT
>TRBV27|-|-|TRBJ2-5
CASSFNRGLGAQYF
TGTGCCAGCAGTTTCAACAGGGGACTAGGGGCCCAGTACTTC
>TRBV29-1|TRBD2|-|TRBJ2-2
CSVDPSGVNTGELFF
TGCAGCGTTGACCCTAGCGGGGTGAACACCGGGGAGCTGTTTTTT
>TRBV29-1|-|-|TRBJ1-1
CSVESEAFF
TGCAGCGTTGAGTCCGAAGCTTTCTTT
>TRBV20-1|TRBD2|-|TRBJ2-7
CSARDLAGVHEQYF
TGCAGTGCTAGAGATCTAGCGGGAGTCCACGAGCAGTACTTC
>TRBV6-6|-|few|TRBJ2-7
CASSYRPLGTAGSYEQYF
TGTGCCAGCAGTTACCGTCCCCTTGGGACCGCCGGCTCCTACGAGCAGTACTTC
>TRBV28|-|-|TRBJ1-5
CASTQANQPQHF
TGTGCCAGCACACAGGCCAATCAGCCCCAGCATTTT
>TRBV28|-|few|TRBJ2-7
CASSLGGRMSYEQYF
TGTGCCAGCAGTTTGGGGGGGCGAATGTCCTACGAGCAGTACTTC
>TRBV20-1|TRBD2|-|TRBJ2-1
CSATTSGREFIYNEQFF
TGCAGTGCTACCACTAGCGGGAGGGAATTTATCTACAATGAGCAGTTCTTC
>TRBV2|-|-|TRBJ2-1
CASSEPLVRTVHYNEQFF
TGTGCCAGCAGTGAACCCCTTGTGCGGACGGTACATTACAATGAGCAGTTCTTC
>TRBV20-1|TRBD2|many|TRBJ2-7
CSAVGTSFSYEQYF
TGCAGTGCTGTGGGGACTAGCTTCTCCTACGAGCAGTACTTC
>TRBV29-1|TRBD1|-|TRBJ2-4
CRLGQEALNIQYF
TGCAGACTAGGACAGGAAGCTTTGAACATTCAGTACTTC
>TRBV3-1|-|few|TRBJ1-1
CASSSYTENTEAFF
TGTGCCAGCAGCTCGTATACAGAGAACACTGAAGCTTTCTTT
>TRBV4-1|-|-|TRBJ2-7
CASSQGLVAARYEQYF
TGCGCCAGCAGCCAAGGTCTAGTCGCAGCGCGTTACGAGCAGTACTTC
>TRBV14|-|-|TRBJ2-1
CASSQDVSSYNEQFF
TGTGCCAGCAGCCAAGATGTGAGCTCCTACAATGAGCAGTTCTTC
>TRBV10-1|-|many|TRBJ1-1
CASSDPRTSTEAFF
TGCGCCAGCAGTGACCCTAGGACTTCCACTGAAGCTTTCTTT